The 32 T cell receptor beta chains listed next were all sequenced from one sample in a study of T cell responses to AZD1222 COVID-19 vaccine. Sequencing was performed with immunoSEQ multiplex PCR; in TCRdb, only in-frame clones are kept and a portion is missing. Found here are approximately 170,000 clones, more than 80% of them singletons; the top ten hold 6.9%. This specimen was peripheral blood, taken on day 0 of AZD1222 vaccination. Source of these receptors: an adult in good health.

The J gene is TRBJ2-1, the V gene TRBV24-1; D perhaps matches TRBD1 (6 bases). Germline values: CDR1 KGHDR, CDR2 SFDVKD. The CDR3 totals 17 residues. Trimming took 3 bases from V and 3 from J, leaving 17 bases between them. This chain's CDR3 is CATSDRPGQGLYNEQFF. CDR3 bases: TGTGCCACCAGTGATCGCCCCGGGCAGGGGCTCTACAATGAGCAGTTCTTC.

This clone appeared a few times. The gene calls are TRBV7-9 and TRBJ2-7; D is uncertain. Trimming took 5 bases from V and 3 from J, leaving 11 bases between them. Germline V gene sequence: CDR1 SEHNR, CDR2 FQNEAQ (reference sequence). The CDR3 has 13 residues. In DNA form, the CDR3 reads TGTGCCAGCAGCGACGGCGTGAACTACGAGCAGTACTTC. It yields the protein CASSDGVNYEQYF. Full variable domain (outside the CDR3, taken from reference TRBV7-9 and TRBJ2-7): DTGVSQNPRHKITKRGQNVTFRCDPISEHNRLYWYRQTLGQGPEFLTYFQNEAQLEKSRLLSDRFSAERPKGSFSTLEIQRTEQGDSAMYLCASSDGVNYEQYFGPGTRLTVT.

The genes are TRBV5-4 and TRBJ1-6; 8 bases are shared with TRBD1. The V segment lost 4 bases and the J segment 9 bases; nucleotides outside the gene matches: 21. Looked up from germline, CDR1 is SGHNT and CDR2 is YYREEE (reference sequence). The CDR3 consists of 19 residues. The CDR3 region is CASSQRPRTGRSLGSPLHF. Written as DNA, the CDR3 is TGTGCCAGCAGCCAAAGGCCTCGGACAGGGAGGTCCTTAGGTTCACCCCTCCACTTT.

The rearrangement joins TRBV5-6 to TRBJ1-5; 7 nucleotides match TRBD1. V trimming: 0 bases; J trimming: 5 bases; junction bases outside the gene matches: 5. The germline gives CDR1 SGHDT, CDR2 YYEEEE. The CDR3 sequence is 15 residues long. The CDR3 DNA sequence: TGTGCCAGCAGCTTGGGAGGGGGCTGGTATCAGCCCCAGCATTTT. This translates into CASSLGGGWYQPQHF.

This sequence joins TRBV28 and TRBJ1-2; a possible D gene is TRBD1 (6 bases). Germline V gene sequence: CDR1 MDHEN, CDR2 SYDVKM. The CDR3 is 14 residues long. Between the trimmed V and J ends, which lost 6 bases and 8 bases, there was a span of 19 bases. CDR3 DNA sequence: TGTGCCAGCAGCCTGACCGGGACACTTTACGGCTACACCTTC. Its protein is CASSLTGTLYGYTF.

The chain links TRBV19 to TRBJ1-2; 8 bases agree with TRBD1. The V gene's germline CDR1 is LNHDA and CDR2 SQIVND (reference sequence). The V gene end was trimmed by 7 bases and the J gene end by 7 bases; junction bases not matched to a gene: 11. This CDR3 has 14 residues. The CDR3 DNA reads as TGTGCCAGTACCCGGGCCGGGGACAGGCCTGGCTACACCTTC. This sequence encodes CASTRAGDRPGYTF.

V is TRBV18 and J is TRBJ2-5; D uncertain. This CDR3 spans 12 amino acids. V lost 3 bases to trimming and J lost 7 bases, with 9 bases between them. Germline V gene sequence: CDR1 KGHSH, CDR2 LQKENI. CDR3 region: CASSPSRGTQYF. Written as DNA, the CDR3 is TGTGCCAGCTCACCCTCAAGAGGGACCCAGTACTTC.

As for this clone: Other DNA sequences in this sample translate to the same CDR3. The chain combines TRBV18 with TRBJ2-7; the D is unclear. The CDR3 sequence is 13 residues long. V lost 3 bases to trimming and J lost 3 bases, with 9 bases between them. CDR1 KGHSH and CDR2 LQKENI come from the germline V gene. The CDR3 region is CASSPGSGYEQYF. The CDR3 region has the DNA TGTGCCAGCTCACCCGGATCAGGCTACGAGCAGTACTTC.

In DNA, the CDR3 is TGTGCCAGCAGTTACGGGACCCAAGAGACCCAGTACTTC. This sequence encodes CASSYGTQETQYF. The chain couples TRBV6-5 to TRBJ2-5; D tentatively reads TRBD1 or TRBD2 (5 bases each). The CDR3 contains 13 residues. Trimming took off 2 bases at V and 1 base at J, with 5 bases between the two ends. The germline V gene encodes CDR1 MNHEY and CDR2 SVGAGI.

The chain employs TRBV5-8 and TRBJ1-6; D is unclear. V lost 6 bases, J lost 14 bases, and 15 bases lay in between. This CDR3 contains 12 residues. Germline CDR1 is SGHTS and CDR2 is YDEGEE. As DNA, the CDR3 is TGTGCCAGCACGGCAGGCCTCCAGGCCCTCCACTTT. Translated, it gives CASTAGLQALHF. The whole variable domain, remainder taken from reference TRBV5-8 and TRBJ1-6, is EAGVTQSPTHLIKTRGQQATLRCSPISGHTSVYWYQQALGLGLQFLLWYDEGEERNRGNFPPRFSGRQFPNYSSELNVNALELEDSALYLCASTAGLQALHFGNGTRLTVT.

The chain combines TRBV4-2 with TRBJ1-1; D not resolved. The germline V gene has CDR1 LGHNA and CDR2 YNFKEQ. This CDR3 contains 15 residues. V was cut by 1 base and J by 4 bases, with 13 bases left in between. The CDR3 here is CASSQAPREATEAFF. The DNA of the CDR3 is TGTGCCAGCAGCCAAGCCCCGAGAGAGGCCACTGAAGCTTTCTTT.

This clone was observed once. The CDR3 region has the DNA TGTGCCAGCAGTTTCCCTGGCAGGGGGCATGAAAAACTGTTTTTT. Amino acids: CASSFPGRGHEKLFF. V usage is TRBV27 and J usage is TRBJ1-4, with 8 bases matching TRBD1. The CDR3 extends over 15 amino acids. Losses at the gene ends were 3 bases for V and 6 bases for J; bases not matched to a gene: 6. Germline CDR1 MNHEY, CDR2 SMNVEV (reference sequence).

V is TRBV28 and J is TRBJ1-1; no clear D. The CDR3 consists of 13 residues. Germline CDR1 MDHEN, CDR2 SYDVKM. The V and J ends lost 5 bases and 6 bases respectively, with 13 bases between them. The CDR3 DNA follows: TGTGCCAGCAGTCCGGAGGGTTGGGCTGAAGCTTTCTTT. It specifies CASSPEGWAEAFF.

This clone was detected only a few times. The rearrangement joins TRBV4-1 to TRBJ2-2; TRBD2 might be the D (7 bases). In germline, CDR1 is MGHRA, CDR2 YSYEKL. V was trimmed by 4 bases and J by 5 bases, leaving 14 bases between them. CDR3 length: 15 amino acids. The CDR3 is CASSPLGGGTGELFF. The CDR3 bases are TGCGCCAGCAGCCCCCTAGGGGGGGGAACCGGGGAGCTGTTTTTT.

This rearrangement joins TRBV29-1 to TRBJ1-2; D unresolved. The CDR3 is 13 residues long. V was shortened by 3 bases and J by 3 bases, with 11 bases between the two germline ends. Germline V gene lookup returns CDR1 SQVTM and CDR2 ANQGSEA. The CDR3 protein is CSVDGEGDYGYTF. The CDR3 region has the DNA TGCAGCGTTGACGGAGAAGGAGACTATGGCTACACCTTC.

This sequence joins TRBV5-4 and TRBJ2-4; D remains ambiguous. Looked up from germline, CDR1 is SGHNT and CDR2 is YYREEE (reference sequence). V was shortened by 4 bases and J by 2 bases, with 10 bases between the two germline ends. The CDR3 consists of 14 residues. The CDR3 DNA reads TGTGCCAGCAGCGCGGCAGGACCCAAAAACATTCAGTACTTC. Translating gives CASSAAGPKNIQYF.

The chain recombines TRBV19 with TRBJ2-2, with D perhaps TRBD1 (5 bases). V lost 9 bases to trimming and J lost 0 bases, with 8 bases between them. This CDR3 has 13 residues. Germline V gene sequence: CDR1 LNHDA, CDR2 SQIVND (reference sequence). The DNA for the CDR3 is TGTGCCAGCAGGGCTTCGAACACCGGGGAGCTGTTTTTT. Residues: CASRASNTGELFF.

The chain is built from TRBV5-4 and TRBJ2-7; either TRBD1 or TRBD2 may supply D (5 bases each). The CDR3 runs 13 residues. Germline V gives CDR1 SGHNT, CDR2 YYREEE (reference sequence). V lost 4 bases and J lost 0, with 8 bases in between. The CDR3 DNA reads TGTGCCAGCAGCCGGGACGTCTCCTACGAGCAGTACGTC. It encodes CASSRDVSYEQYV.

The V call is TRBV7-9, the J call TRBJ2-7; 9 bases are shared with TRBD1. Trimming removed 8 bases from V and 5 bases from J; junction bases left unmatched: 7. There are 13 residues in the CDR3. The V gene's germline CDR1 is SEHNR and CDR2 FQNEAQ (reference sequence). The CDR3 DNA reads TGTGCCAGCCGATACAGGGGGCACGACGAGCAGTACTTC. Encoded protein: CASRYRGHDEQYF.

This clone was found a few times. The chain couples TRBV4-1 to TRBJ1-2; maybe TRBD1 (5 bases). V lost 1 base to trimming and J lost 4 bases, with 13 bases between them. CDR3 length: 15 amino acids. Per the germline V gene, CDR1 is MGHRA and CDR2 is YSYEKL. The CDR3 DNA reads TGCGCCAGCAGCCAAGGGGAGACGGGACTCTATGGCTACACCTTC. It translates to CASSQGETGLYGYTF.

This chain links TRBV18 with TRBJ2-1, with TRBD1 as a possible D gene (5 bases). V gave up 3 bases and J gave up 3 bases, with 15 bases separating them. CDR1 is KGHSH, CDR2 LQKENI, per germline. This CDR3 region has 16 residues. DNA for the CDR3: TGTGCCAGCTCACCCCGGACAACACAGGACTACAATGAGCAGTTCTTC. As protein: CASSPRTTQDYNEQFF.

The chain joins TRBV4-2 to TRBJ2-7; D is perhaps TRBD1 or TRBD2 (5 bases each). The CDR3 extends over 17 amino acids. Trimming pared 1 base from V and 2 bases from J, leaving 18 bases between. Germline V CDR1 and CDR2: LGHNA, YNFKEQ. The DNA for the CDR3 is TGTGCCAGCAGCCAAGTGGCCGGGGCAGGGTATCCCTACGAGCAGTACTTC. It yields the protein CASSQVAGAGYPYEQYF.

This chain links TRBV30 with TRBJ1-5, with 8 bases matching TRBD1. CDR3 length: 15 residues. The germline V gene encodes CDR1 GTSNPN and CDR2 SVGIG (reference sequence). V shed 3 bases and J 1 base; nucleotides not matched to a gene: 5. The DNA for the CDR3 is TGTGCCTGGAGCCTAACAGGGGGAAGCAATCAGCCCCAGCATTTT. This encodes CAWSLTGGSNQPQHF.

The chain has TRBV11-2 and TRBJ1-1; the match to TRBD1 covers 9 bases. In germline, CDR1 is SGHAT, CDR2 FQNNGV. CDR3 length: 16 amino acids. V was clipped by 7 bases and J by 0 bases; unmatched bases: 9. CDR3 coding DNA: TGTGCCAGCAAGGGACAGGGCATCCGAATGAACACTGAAGCTTTCTTT. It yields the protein CASKGQGIRMNTEAFF.

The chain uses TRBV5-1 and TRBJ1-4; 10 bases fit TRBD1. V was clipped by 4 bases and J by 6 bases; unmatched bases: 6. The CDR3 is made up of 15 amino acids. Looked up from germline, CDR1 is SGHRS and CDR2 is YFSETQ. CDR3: CASSTRQGADEKLFF. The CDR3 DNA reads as TGCGCCAGCAGCACTAGACAGGGGGCTGATGAAAAACTGTTTTTT.

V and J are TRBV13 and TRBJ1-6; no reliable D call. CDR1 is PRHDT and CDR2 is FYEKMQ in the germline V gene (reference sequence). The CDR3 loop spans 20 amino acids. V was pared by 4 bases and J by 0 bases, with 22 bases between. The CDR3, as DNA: TGTGCCAGCAGCTCGCGCGGCCTCCTGGGTTCGAGCTCCTATAATTCACCCCTCCACTTT. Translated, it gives CASSSRGLLGSSSYNSPLHF.

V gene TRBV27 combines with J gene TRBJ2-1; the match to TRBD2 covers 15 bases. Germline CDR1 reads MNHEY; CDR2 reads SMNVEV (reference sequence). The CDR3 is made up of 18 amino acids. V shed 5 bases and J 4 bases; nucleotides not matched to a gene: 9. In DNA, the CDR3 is TGTGCCAGCAGTACGGGACTAGCGGGGGGAACACATTACAATGAGCAGTTCTTC. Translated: CASSTGLAGGTHYNEQFF.

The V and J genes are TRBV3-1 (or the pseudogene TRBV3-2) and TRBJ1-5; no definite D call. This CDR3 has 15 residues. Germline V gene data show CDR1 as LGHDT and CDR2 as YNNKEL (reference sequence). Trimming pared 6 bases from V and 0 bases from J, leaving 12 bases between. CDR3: CASSLTGYSNQPQHF. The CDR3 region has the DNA TGTGCCAGCAGTTTGACGGGTTATAGCAATCAGCCCCAGCATTTT.

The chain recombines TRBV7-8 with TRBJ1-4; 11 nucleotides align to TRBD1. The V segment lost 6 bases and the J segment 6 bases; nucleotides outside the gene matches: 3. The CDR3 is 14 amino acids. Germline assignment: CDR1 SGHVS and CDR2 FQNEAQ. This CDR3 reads CASRLDRGHEKLFF. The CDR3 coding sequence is TGTGCCAGCAGGTTGGACAGGGGGCATGAAAAACTGTTTTTT.

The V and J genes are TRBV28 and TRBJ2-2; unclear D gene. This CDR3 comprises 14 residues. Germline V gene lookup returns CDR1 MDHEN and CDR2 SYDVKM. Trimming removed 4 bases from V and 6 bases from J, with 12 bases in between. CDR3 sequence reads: CASSWSSLAGELFF. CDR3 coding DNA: TGTGCCAGCAGTTGGAGTAGTCTGGCCGGGGAGCTGTTTTTT.

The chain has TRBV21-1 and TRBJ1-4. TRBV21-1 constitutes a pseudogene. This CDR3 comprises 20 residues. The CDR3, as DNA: TGTGCCAGCAGCAAAAAAAACAACCCTCGACGGATAGCAACTAATGAAAAACTGTTTTTT. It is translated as CASSKKNNPRRIATNEKLFF.

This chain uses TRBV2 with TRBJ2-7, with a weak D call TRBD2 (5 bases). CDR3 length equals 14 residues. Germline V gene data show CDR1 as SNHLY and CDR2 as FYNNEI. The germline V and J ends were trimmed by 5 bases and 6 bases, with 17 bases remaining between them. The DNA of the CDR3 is TGTGCCAGCAGTCGAGGGTCATTTTGGGGCGAGCAGTACTTC. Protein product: CASSRGSFWGEQYF.